The 29 T cell receptor beta chains given below trace back to one sample, sequenced in a study of T cells in localized non-small cell lung cancer. Assay: immunoSEQ multiplex PCR; the TCRdb copy retains only in-frame clones and omits some. The sample records 1,500 to 2,000 clones, around 30% being singletons. The source material was normal lung tissue next to the tumor, sampled before any cancer treatment. These TCRs come from a male donor aged 60 or over with stage II squamous cell lung carcinoma.

This clone was seen more than once but under ten times. The V and J genes are TRBV29-1 and TRBJ2-3, with 9 bases matching TRBD2. Losses at the gene ends were 5 bases for V and 3 bases for J; bases not matched to a gene: 24. The CDR3 extends over 20 amino acids. CDR1 and CDR2 (germline): SQVTM, ANQGSEA. The CDR3 is CSVPTPGSSGSFPLTDTQYF. CDR3 bases: TGCAGCGTTCCTACCCCTGGCAGTAGCGGGAGTTTCCCCCTAACAGATACGCAGTATTTT.

V is TRBV15 and J is TRBJ1-4, with 9 positions matching TRBD1. The CDR3 is made up of 16 amino acids. Germline V gene sequence: CDR1 LNHNV, CDR2 YYDKDF (reference sequence). The V gene end was trimmed by 3 bases and the J gene end by 5 bases; junction bases not matched to a gene: 7. The CDR3 loop is CATSSLTGTGNEKLFF. DNA for the CDR3: TGTGCCACCAGCAGCCTGACCGGGACAGGGAATGAAAAACTGTTTTTT.

The genes are TRBV5-1 and TRBJ2-5; D not certain. Germline values: CDR1 SGHRS, CDR2 YFSETQ. CDR3 length: 17 residues. V was shortened by 5 bases and J by 3 bases, with 23 bases between the two germline ends. CDR3 nucleotides: TGCGCCAGCAGTTCCGCCCACGGGTTTGGCAGTGAAGAGACCCAGTACTTC. It translates to CASSSAHGFGSEETQYF.

The chain has TRBV5-1 and TRBJ2-6, with a tentative D call TRBD1 (6 bases). V lost 0 bases, J lost 2 bases, and 6 bases lay in between. From germline, CDR1 is SGHRS and CDR2 YFSETQ. This CDR3 region has 15 residues. The CDR3 DNA reads as TGCGCCAGCAGCTTGGAGGGGGCTGGGGCCAACGTCCTGACTTTC. Protein sequence: CASSLEGAGANVLTF.

The table lists this clone with a few counts. The V call is TRBV6-8, the J call TRBJ2-5, with D possibly TRBD2 on 6 matching bases. From germline, CDR1 is MNHGY and CDR2 SAAAGT. The CDR3 sequence is 13 residues long. V lost 1 base and J 4 bases, leaving 7 bases between the germline ends. The CDR3 region is CASSYLGGETQYF. For the CDR3, the DNA is TGTGCCAGCAGTTACTTGGGGGGAGAGACCCAGTACTTC.

The sample holds a few counts of this clone. CDR3 nucleotides: TGTGCCAGCAGCCCGACTGACTCCAGCGGGACCTACGAGCAGTACTTC. Protein product: CASSPTDSSGTYEQYF. The J gene is TRBJ2-7, the V gene TRBV7-6, with 7 bases identical to TRBD2. The CDR3 has 16 amino acids. Trimming took 5 bases from V and 2 from J; bases not matched to a gene: 12. The V gene's germline CDR1 is SGHVS and CDR2 FNYEAQ.

This chain joins TRBV6-8 and TRBJ1-5; 7 bases are a match to TRBD1. This CDR3 is 15 amino acids long. J gave up 0 bases and V 10 bases, and 9 bases lay outside the gene matches. The germline gives CDR1 MNHGY, CDR2 SAAAGT. CDR3: CAIAGTEDSNQPQHF. CDR3 sequence (DNA): TGTGCCATCGCAGGGACAGAGGATAGCAATCAGCCCCAGCATTTT.

This clone was detected a few times. The chain uses TRBV11-3 and TRBJ2-7; 8 nucleotides agree with TRBD2. This CDR3 region has 17 residues. J gave up 5 bases and V 3 bases, and 15 bases lay outside the gene matches. Per the germline V gene, CDR1 is SGHNT and CDR2 is YENEEA. DNA of the CDR3: TGTGCCAGCAGCTTGAGGGATAGCGGGACTATAAGCCACGAGCAGTACTTC. Its protein is CASSLRDSGTISHEQYF.

This clone has only a few counts. The chain employs TRBV6-8 and TRBJ2-6, with D unresolved. The CDR3 is made up of 17 amino acids. Germline lookup yields CDR1 MNHGY and CDR2 SAAAGT. V was shortened by 5 bases and J by 0 bases, with 14 bases between the two germline ends. The CDR3 region is CASSDYPLLSGANVLTF. The DNA of the CDR3 is TGTGCCAGCAGTGATTACCCTCTCCTCTCTGGGGCCAACGTCCTGACTTTC.

This clone was counted only a few times. The V and J genes are TRBV6-8 and TRBJ2-7; 8 bases fit TRBD1. The V gene's germline CDR1 is MNHGY and CDR2 SAAAGT. CDR3 length equals 14 residues. Trimming at V came to 5 bases and at J to 13 bases, leaving 16 bases not matched to a gene. The CDR3, as DNA: TGTGCCAGCAGTCCAGGGGGCGTCGAAAAGAGAAAATACTTC. It encodes CASSPGGVEKRKYF.

The V call is TRBV19, the J call TRBJ1-1, with 10 bases fitting TRBD1. The trim removed 3 bases at V and 3 bases at J, leaving 13 bases unmatched. CDR1 and CDR2 (germline): LNHDA, SQIVND (reference sequence). This CDR3 spans 18 amino acids. The chain's CDR3 is CASSMGTGVNGLDTEAFF. The CDR3 DNA is TGTGCCAGTAGTATGGGGACAGGGGTAAATGGGTTGGACACTGAAGCTTTCTTT.

The chain carries TRBV6-8 and TRBJ2-7; 13 bases are a match to TRBD2. This CDR3 is 15 amino acids long. CDR1 and CDR2 (germline): MNHGY, SAAAGT. Trimming removed 4 bases from V and 5 bases from J; junction bases left unmatched: 5. Here the CDR3 reads CASSSPGLAGNEQYF. The CDR3 DNA is TGTGCCAGCAGTTCCCCGGGACTAGCGGGAAACGAGCAGTACTTC.

This clone was counted a few times. The V and J genes are TRBV6-8 and TRBJ2-6; D remains ambiguous. The V and J ends lost 8 bases and 2 bases respectively, with 7 bases between them. CDR1 is MNHGY, CDR2 SAAAGT, per germline. The CDR3 length is 13 residues. The CDR3 region is CASHLAGANVLTF. In nucleotides, the CDR3 is TGTGCCAGCCACCTCGCTGGGGCCAACGTCCTGACTTTC.

This clone was found a few times. V gene TRBV18 combines with J gene TRBJ1-6, with TRBD1 as a possible D gene (6 bases). CDR3 length: 16 residues. The ends were cut back, 1 base at V and 6 bases at J, with 13 bases in the middle. Germline V gene data show CDR1 as KGHSH and CDR2 as LQKENI. The CDR3 sequence: CASSPRPGGSNSPLHF. The CDR3, as DNA: TGTGCCAGCTCACCACGCCCCGGGGGCTCTAATTCACCCCTCCACTTT.

This chain connects TRBV6-8 to TRBJ2-3; the match to TRBD2 covers 8 bases. Per germline, CDR1 MNHGY and CDR2 SAAAGT. With 5 bases clipped from V and 0 bases from J, the junction kept 7 bases outside the gene matches. CDR3 length: 16 amino acids. Written as DNA, the CDR3 is TGTGCCAGCAGTAGAGCCACTAGCGGAAGCACAGATACGCAGTATTTT. It codes for CASSRATSGSTDTQYF.

This clone occurred a few times. The chain links TRBV12-5 to TRBJ2-1; tentatively, D is TRBD1 (5 bases). Germline CDR1 is LGHNT and CDR2 is FRNRAP. This CDR3 has 15 amino acids. This CDR3 is CASNHRRTSYNEQFF. CDR3 coding DNA: TGTGCCAGCAATCACAGGAGAACCTCCTACAATGAGCAGTTCTTC.

The chain carries TRBV6-8 and TRBJ2-2, with 7 bases aligning to TRBD2. Germline V gene lookup returns CDR1 MNHGY and CDR2 SAAAGT. Trimming took 5 bases from V and 8 from J; bases not matched to a gene: 2. This CDR3 is 12 amino acids long. The CDR3 nucleotides are TGTGCCAGCAGTGGACTAGGTGGGGAGCTGTTTTTT. Encoded protein: CASSGLGGELFF.

The rearrangement links TRBV4-1 to TRBJ1-1; TRBD1 is a possible D gene (5 bases). Trimming removed 4 bases at V and 5 bases at J, with 14 bases between. The CDR3 totals 14 residues. CDR1 and CDR2 from the germline V gene are MGHRA and YSYEKL. Written as DNA, the CDR3 is TGCGCCAGCAGCCCCCGTAGGGGAGGGACTGAAGCTTTCTTT. It yields the protein CASSPRRGGTEAFF.

This clone has more than one count but fewer than ten. The chain combines TRBV9 with TRBJ1-5; the D gene is possibly TRBD1 (5 bases). This CDR3 comprises 14 residues. V lost 5 bases, J lost 5 bases, and 14 bases lay in between. The V gene's germline CDR1 is SGDLS and CDR2 YYNGEE. In nucleotides, the CDR3 is TGTGCCAGCAGTGGTGGCACCAGGGATCAGCCCCAGCATTTT. Translating gives CASSGGTRDQPQHF.

This clone has more than one count but fewer than ten. The chain has TRBV11-3 and TRBJ2-1, with 7 bases matching TRBD2. Germline V gene data show CDR1 as SGHNT and CDR2 as YENEEA. The CDR3 runs to 16 residues. J was trimmed by 7 bases and V by 7 bases; bases with no gene match: 16. CDR3 DNA sequence: TGTGCCAGCACTTATGGGGTAGAGGCTAGCGGAAATGAGCAGTTCTTC. Amino acids: CASTYGVEASGNEQFF.

This clone qualifies as medium-sized. The rearrangement uses TRBV9 and TRBJ2-2; 7 bases align to TRBD1. With V trimmed by 5 bases and J by 7 bases, 5 bases remained unmatched. This CDR3 region has 13 residues. The germline CDR1 and CDR2 sequences are SGDLS and YYNGEE. Written as DNA, the CDR3 is TGTGCCAGCAGGACAGGGATTATCGGGGAGCTGTTTTTT. Its protein product is CASRTGIIGELFF.

This clone qualifies as medium-sized (0.01 to 0.1%). This chain connects TRBV6-7 to TRBJ1-2; D is unresolved. TRBV6-7 is noted as an ORF with a role that remains uncertain. The V and J ends lost 6 bases and 8 bases respectively, with 10 bases between them. The CDR3 has 11 amino acids. The CDR3 region is CASSLSRGYTF. The CDR3 bases are TGTGCCAGCAGCCTCAGTCGGGGCTACACCTTC.

The gene calls are TRBV5-1 and TRBJ2-4, with 9 positions matching TRBD1. The CDR3 contains 14 residues. V lost 3 bases and J lost 9; bases outside the gene matches: 7. Germline CDR1 is SGHRS and CDR2 is YFSETQ. The CDR3 reads CASSWGSDRGIQYF. The CDR3 nucleotides read TGCGCCAGCAGCTGGGGTTCGGACAGGGGCATTCAGTACTTC.

The table lists this clone with a few counts. The DNA ends 1 residue before the CDR3 does, and the rest of the CDR3 is filled in from the germline J gene. The rearrangement uses TRBV11-3 and TRBJ2-2, with D possibly TRBD1 on 5 matching bases. The CDR3 loop spans 17 amino acids. The V end lost 0 bases, the J end lost 0 bases, and 11 bases lay between the germline ends. CDR1 and CDR2 (germline): SGHNT, YENEEA. CDR3 DNA (partial): TGTGCCAGCAGCTTAGAACCCAGGGCTGCGAACACCGGGGAGCTGTTT. Its protein product is CASSLEPRAANTGELF. The full-length CDR3 reads as CASSLEPRAANTGELFF.

This clone has a handful of counts. CDR3 sequence reads: CASSQIGPMNTEAFF. CDR3 DNA: TGCGCCAGCAGCCAAATAGGACCTATGAACACTGAAGCTTTCTTT. The chain employs TRBV4-1 and TRBJ1-1; D is unresolved. V was shortened by 2 bases and J by 0 bases, with 10 bases between the two germline ends. CDR1 MGHRA and CDR2 YSYEKL come from the germline V gene. The CDR3 contains 15 residues.

This chain uses TRBV11-3 with TRBJ2-6; the D gene is possibly TRBD2 (6 bases). There are 14 residues in the CDR3. In germline, CDR1 is SGHNT, CDR2 YENEEA. Trimming stripped 8 bases from V and 4 bases from J, with 12 bases between. The CDR3 region has the DNA TGTGCCAGCTCCGGGGGTACCGGGGCCAACGTCCTGACTTTC. As protein: CASSGGTGANVLTF.

The chain combines TRBV5-1 with TRBJ1-1; TRBD1 might be the D (6 bases). The CDR3 has 15 amino acids. V was pared by 0 bases and J by 3 bases, with 12 bases between. Per germline, CDR1 SGHRS and CDR2 YFSETQ. The CDR3 DNA reads TGCGCCAGCAGCTTGGCCCAGACAGGATACACTGAAGCTTTCTTT. Amino acids: CASSLAQTGYTEAFF.

This clone was observed a few times. The chain recombines TRBV15 with TRBJ2-3, with D hard to call. The V end lost 5 bases, the J end lost 5 bases, and 14 bases lay between the germline ends. The CDR3 consists of 14 residues. Per germline, CDR1 LNHNV and CDR2 YYDKDF (reference sequence). As DNA, the CDR3 is TGTGCCACCAGCGACCGCACGAGTGGAGATACGCAGTATTTT. Protein product: CATSDRTSGDTQYF.

Only a few counts were recorded for this clone. The genes are TRBV19 and TRBJ2-7, with 8 bases fitting TRBD2. The CDR3 spans 15 residues. Germline CDR1 LNHDA, CDR2 SQIVND (reference sequence). The trim removed 3 bases at V and 2 bases at J, leaving 6 bases unmatched. CDR3: CASSIRSGGAYEQYF. DNA for the CDR3: TGTGCCAGTAGTATCCGGAGCGGGGGTGCCTACGAGCAGTACTTC.